This TCR beta chain was observed in a study of early T cells in non-severe SARS-CoV-2 infection. V lost 0 bases and J 1 base, leaving 13 bases between the germline ends. Germline V CDR1 and CDR2: SQVTM, ANQGSEA. This CDR3 is 16 amino acids long. Unique molecular identifiers were affixed to single, distinct cDNA molecules. Each CDR3 protein is one row after TCRdb ran MiXCR on the 5' RACE reads. The sample lists more than 65,000 distinct CDR3 sequences; roughly 15% were seen once. V and J are TRBV29-1 and TRBJ2-1, with a possible D match to TRBD2 (5 bases). This clonotype originated in an adult who was a healthcare worker with PCR-confirmed SARS-CoV-2 infection or an uninfected control (not recorded which). The starting material was whole blood, obtained at baseline. The CDR3 protein is CSVEDNRAASYNEQFF. In DNA form, the CDR3 reads TGCAGCGTTGAAGATAATCGAGCGGCTTCCTACAATGAGCAGTTCTTC.